A few counts support the clone carrying this TCR beta chain. V lost 5 bases, J lost 7 bases, and 12 bases lay in between. The germline gives CDR1 SGHTA, CDR2 FQGNSA. The CDR3 sequence is 12 residues long. The entry originates in a study of molecular identifiers for immune sequencing clone quantification. TCRdb re-called the PCR reads through MiXCR, storing one row per CDR3 protein. The sample holds just over 95,000 distinct CDR3 sequences, 20% to 25% seen once. The clonotype was recovered from a human donor in good health. Some libraries in this study had Jurkat cell RNA spiked in. Sequenced sample: naive CD8+ T cells from blood, with Jurkat cell RNA spiked in. Subset noted: FACS-sorted CD8+CD4-CCR7+CD45RA+ naive T cells. The chain recombines TRBV7-2 with TRBJ2-7; D is possibly TRBD1 (5 bases). CDR3 sequence (DNA): TGTGCCAGCAGCCAAGGGGCGGCGGAGCAGTACTTC. This encodes CASSQGAAEQYF.